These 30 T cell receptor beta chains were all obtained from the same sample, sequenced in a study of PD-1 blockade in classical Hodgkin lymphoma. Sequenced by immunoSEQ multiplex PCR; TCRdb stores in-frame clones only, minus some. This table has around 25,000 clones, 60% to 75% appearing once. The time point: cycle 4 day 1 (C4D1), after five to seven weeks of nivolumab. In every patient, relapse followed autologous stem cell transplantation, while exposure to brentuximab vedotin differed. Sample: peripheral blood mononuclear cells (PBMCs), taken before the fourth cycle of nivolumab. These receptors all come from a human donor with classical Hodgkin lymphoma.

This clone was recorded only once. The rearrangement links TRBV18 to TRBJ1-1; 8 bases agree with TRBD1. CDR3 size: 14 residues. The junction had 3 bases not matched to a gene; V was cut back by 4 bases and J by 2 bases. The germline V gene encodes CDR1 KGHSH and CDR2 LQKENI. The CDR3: CASSLQGGNTEAFF. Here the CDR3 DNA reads TGTGCCAGCTCACTACAGGGGGGAAACACTGAAGCTTTCTTT. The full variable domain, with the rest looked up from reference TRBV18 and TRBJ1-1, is NAGVMQNPRHLVRRRGQEARLRCSPMKGHSHVYWYRQLPEEGLKFMVYLQKENIIDESGMPKERFSAEFPKEGPSILRIQQVVRGDSAAYFCASSLQGGNTEAFFGQGTRLTVV.

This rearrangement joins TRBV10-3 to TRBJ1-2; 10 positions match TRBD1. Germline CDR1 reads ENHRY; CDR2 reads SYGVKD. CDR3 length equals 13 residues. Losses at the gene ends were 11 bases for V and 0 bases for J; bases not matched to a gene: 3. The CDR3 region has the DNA TGTGCCGCCGGACAGGGGGCTAACTATGGCTACACCTTC. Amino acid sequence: CAAGQGANYGYTF.

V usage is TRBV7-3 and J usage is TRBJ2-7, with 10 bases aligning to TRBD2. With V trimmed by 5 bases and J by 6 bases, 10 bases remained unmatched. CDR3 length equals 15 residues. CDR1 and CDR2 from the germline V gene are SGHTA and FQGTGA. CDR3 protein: CASSPQLAGSSEQYF. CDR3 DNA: TGTGCCAGCAGCCCTCAACTAGCGGGGTCTTCCGAGCAGTACTTC. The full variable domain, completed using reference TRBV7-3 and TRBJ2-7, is GAGVSQTPSNKVTEKGKYVELRCDPISGHTALYWYRQSLGQGPEFLIYFQGTGAADDSGLPNDRFFAVRPEGSVSTLKIQRTERGDSAVYLCASSPQLAGSSEQYFGPGTRLTVT.

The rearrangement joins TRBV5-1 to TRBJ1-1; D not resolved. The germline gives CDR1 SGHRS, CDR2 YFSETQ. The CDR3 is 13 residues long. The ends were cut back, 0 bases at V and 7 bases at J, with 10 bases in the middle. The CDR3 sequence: CASSLGPNLEAFF. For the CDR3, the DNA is TGCGCCAGCAGCTTGGGTCCAAACCTTGAAGCTTTCTTT.

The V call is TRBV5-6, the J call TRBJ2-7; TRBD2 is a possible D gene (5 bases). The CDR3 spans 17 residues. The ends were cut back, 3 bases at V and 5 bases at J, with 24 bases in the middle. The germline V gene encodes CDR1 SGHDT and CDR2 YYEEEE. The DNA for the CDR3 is TGTGCCAGCAGCTCACAAACCTGGACTGGTCGTTTCGACGAGCAGTACTTC. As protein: CASSSQTWTGRFDEQYF.

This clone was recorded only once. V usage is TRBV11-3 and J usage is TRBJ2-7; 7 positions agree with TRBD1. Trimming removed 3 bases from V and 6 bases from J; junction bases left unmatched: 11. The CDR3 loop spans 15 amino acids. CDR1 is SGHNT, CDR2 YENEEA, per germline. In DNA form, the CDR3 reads TGTGCCAGCAGCTTCCCCACCGACAGGGAAGGCGAGCAGTACTTC. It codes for CASSFPTDREGEQYF.

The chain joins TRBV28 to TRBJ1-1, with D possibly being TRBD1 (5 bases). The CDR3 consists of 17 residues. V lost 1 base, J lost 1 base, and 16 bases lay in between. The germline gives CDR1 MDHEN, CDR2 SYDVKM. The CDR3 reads CASSLLLRQIKNTEAFF. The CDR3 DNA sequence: TGTGCCAGCAGTTTATTGCTTCGACAGATAAAGAACACTGAAGCTTTCTTT.

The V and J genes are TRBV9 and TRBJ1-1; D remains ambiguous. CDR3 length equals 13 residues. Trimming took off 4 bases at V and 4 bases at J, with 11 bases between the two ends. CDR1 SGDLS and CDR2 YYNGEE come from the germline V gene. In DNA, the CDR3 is TGTGCCAGCAGCCCAAACTGGGGCACTGAAGCTTTCTTT. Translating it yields CASSPNWGTEAFF.

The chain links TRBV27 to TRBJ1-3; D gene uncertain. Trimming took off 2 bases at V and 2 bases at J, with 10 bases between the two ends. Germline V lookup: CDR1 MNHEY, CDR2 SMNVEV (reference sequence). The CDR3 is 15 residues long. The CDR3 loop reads CASSLVGETGNTIYF. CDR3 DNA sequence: TGTGCCAGCAGTTTAGTCGGGGAAACTGGAAACACCATATATTTT.

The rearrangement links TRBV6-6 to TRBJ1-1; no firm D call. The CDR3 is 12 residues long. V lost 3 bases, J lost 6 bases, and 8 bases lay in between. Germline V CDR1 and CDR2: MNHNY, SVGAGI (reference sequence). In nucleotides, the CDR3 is TGTGCCAGCAGTTATGGTCGGGCTGAAGCTTTCTTT. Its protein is CASSYGRAEAFF.

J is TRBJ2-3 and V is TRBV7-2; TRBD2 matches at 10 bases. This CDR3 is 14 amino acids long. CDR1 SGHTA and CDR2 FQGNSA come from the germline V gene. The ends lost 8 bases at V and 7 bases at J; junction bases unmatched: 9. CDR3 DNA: TGTGCCAGCGGAAGCGGGGGGGCGGCTAATACGCAGTATTTT. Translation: CASGSGGAANTQYF.

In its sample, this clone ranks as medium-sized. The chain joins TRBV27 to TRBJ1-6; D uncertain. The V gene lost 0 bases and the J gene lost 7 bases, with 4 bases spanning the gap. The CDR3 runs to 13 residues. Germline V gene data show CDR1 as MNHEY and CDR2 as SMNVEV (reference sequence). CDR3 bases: TGTGCCAGCAGTTTATCGGGGAATTCACCCCTCCACTTT. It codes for CASSLSGNSPLHF.

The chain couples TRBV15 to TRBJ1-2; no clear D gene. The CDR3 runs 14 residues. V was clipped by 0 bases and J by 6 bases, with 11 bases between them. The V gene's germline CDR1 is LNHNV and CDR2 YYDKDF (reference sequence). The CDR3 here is CATSRDGGLNGYTF. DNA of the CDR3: TGTGCCACCAGCAGAGATGGTGGACTCAATGGCTACACCTTC.

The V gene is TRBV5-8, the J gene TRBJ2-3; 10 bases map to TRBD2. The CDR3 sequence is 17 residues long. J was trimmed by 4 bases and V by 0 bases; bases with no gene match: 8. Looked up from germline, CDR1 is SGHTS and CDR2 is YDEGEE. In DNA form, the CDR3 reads TGTGCCAGCAGCTTGGGCGGTTCTAGCGGGAGCGCAGATACGCAGTATTTT. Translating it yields CASSLGGSSGSADTQYF.

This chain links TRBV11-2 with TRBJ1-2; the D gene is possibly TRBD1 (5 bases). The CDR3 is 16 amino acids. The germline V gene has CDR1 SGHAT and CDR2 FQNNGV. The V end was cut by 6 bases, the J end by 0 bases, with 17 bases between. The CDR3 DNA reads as TGTGCCAGCAGTCCAAATGGGGCGATCCCTAACTATGGCTACACCTTC. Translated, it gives CASSPNGAIPNYGYTF.

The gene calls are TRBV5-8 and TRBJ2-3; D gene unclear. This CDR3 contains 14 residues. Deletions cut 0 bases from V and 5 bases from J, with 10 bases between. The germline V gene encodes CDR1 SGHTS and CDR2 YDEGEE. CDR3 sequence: CASSLGLVRDTQYF. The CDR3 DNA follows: TGTGCCAGCAGCTTGGGTCTAGTTAGAGATACGCAGTATTTT.

The CDR3 coding sequence is TGTGCCACCCACGGACAGGCTAGCACCGGGGAGCTGTTTTTT. Encoded protein: CATHGQASTGELFF. The chain couples TRBV10-3 to TRBJ2-2; 7 nucleotides agree with TRBD1. Unmatched junction bases numbered 9, after V lost 10 bases and J lost 4 bases. The CDR3 covers 14 residues. Germline V gene lookup returns CDR1 ENHRY and CDR2 SYGVKD.

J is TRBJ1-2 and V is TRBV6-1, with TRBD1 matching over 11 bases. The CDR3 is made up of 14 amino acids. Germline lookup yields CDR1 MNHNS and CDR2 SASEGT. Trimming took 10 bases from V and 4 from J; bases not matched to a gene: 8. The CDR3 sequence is CATLDRGLLYGYTF. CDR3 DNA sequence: TGTGCCACCCTGGACAGGGGGCTCCTCTATGGCTACACCTTC.

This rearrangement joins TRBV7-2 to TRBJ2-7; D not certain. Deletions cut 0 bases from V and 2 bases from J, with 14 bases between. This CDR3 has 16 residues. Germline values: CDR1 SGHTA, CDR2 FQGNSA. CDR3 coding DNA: TGTGCCAGCAGCTTAGCGGGCAGCCAAGCCACCTACGAGCAGTACTTC. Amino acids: CASSLAGSQATYEQYF. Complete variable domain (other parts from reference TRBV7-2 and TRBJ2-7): GAGVSQSPSNKVTEKGKDVELRCDPISGHTALYWYRQSLGQGLEFLIYFQGNSAPDKSGLPSDRFSAERTGGSVSTLTIQRTQQEDSAVYLCASSLAGSQATYEQYFGPGTRLTVT.

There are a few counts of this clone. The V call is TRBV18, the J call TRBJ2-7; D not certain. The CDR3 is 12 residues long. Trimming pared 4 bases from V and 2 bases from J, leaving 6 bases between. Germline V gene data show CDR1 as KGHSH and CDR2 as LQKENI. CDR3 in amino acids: CASSLQTYEQYF. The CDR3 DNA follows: TGTGCCAGCTCACTGCAGACCTACGAGCAGTACTTC.

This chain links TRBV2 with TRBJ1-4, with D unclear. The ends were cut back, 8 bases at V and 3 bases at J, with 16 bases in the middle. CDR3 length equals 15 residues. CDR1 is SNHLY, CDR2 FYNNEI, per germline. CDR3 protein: CASQIAGLPNEKLFF. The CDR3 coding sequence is TGTGCCAGCCAGATTGCGGGGTTGCCTAATGAAAAACTGTTTTTT.

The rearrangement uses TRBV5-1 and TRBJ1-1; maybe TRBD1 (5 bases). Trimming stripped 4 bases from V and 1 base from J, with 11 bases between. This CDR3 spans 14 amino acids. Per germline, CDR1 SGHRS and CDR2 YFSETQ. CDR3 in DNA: TGCGCCAGCAGCCGGGGACCCGCGAACACTGAAGCTTTCTTT. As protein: CASSRGPANTEAFF.

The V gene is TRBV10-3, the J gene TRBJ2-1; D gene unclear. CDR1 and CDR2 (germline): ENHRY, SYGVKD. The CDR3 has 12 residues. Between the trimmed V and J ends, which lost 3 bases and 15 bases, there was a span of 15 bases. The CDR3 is CAISDPPGPRFF. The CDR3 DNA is TGTGCCATCAGTGATCCTCCTGGGCCCAGGTTCTTC.

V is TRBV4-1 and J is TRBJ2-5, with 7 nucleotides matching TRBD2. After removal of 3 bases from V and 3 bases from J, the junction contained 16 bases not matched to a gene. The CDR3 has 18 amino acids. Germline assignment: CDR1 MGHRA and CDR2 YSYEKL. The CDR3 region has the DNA TGCGCCAGCAGCCACGGCGGGAGCGTTCGCATGGCCGAAGAGACCCAGTACTTC. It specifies CASSHGGSVRMAEETQYF.

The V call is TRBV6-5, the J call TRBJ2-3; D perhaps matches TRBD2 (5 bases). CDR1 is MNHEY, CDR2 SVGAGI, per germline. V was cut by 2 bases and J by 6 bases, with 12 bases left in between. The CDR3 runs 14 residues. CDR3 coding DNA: TGTGCCAGCAGTTACGACGGGGTAGGGGATACGCAGTATTTT. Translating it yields CASSYDGVGDTQYF.

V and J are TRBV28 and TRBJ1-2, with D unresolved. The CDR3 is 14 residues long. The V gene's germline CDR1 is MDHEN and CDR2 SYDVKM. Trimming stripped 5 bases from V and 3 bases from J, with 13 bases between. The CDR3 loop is CASSPGPKDYGYTF. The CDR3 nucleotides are TGTGCCAGCAGTCCCGGACCCAAGGACTATGGCTACACCTTC.

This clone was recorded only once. In nucleotides, the CDR3 is TGCGCCAGCAGCGAGGGTCCGCCCACATGGGGCACTGAAGCTTTCTTT. This gives the protein CASSEGPPTWGTEAFF. This rearrangement joins TRBV5-1 to TRBJ1-1; D is uncertain. The CDR3 sequence is 16 residues long. The germline V gene encodes CDR1 SGHRS and CDR2 YFSETQ. The V end was cut by 4 bases, the J end by 4 bases, with 20 bases between.

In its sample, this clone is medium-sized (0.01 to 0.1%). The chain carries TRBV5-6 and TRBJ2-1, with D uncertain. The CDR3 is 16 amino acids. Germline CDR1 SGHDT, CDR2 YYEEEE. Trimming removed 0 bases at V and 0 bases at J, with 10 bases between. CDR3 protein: CASSLEGPSSYNEQFF. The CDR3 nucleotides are TGTGCCAGCAGCTTGGAGGGCCCTAGCTCCTACAATGAGCAGTTCTTC.

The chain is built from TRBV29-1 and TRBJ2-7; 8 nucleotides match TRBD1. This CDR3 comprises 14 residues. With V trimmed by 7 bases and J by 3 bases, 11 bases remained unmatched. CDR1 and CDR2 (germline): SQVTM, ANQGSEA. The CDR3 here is CSGSGGQRGYEQYF. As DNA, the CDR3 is TGCAGCGGATCAGGGGGCCAGAGAGGCTACGAGCAGTACTTC.

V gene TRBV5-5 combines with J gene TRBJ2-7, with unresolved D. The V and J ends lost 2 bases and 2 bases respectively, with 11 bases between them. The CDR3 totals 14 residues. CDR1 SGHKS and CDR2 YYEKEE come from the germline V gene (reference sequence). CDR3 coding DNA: TGTGCCAGCAGCTTCCAGGCAATCCCCTACGAGCAGTACTTC. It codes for CASSFQAIPYEQYF. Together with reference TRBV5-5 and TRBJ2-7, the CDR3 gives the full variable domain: DAGVTQSPTHLIKTRGQQVTLRCSPISGHKSVSWYQQVLGQGPQFIFQYYEKEERGRGNFPDRFSARQFPNYSSELNVNALLLGDSALYLCASSFQAIPYEQYFGPGTRLTVT.